Shown below are 15 T cell receptor beta chains from a single sample sequenced in a study of blood T cell repertoires in COVID-19. Assay: immunoSEQ multiplex PCR; the TCRdb copy retains only in-frame clones and omits some. The data contain some 190,000 clones, approximately 80% of them singletons. Sequences were obtained from PBMCs or T cells enriched from blood (not recorded which). The receptors shown here come from a man aged 55 to 69 who had been exposed to COVID-19.

This clone was detected only once. Different DNA sequences within this sample yield the same CDR3. The V call is TRBV24-1, the J call TRBJ1-5, with D uncertain. This CDR3 spans 12 amino acids. Germline V gene lookup returns CDR1 KGHDR and CDR2 SFDVKD. The ends were cut back, 4 bases at V and 4 bases at J, with 4 bases in the middle. The CDR3 DNA is TGTGCCACCAGTGACCCGAATCAGCCCCAGCATTTT. Translated, it gives CATSDPNQPQHF.

The chain combines TRBV24-1 with TRBJ1-5, with TRBD1 matching 8 bases. V shed 4 bases, J shed 5 bases, and the junction held 3 bases outside the gene matches. This CDR3 region has 14 residues. Germline assignment: CDR1 KGHDR and CDR2 SFDVKD. The CDR3 region has the DNA TGTGCCACCAGTGACCCAGGGGGCGATCAGCCCCAGCATTTT. Its protein product is CATSDPGGDQPQHF.

The chain carries TRBV5-4 and TRBJ1-1; a weak D match, TRBD1 (5 bases). This CDR3 spans 12 amino acids. V lost 4 bases and J lost 3, with 7 bases in between. The germline V gene encodes CDR1 SGHNT and CDR2 YYREEE (reference sequence). The chain's CDR3 is CASSGADTEAFF. CDR3 coding DNA: TGTGCCAGCAGCGGGGCCGACACTGAAGCTTTCTTT.

This rearrangement joins TRBV28 to TRBJ2-1; TRBD1 matches 9 bases. The CDR3 contains 15 residues. J was trimmed by 3 bases and V by 6 bases; bases with no gene match: 6. Germline V gene sequence: CDR1 MDHEN, CDR2 SYDVKM. CDR3 in amino acids: CASSSGTGSYNEQFF. In nucleotides, the CDR3 is TGTGCCAGCAGCTCCGGGACAGGGAGCTACAATGAGCAGTTCTTC.

The gene calls are TRBV30 and TRBJ2-3; D is uncertain. In germline, CDR1 is GTSNPN, CDR2 SVGIG (reference sequence). The CDR3 extends over 14 amino acids. Trimming pared 0 bases from V and 0 bases from J, leaving 7 bases between. CDR3 in amino acids: CAWSVRRSTDTQYF. The DNA for the CDR3 is TGTGCCTGGAGTGTCCGCAGGAGCACAGATACGCAGTATTTT. The variable domain in full, completed from reference TRBV30 and TRBJ2-3, reads SQTIHQWPATLVQPVGSPLSLECTVEGTSNPNLYWYRQAAGRGLQLLFYSVGIGQISSEVPQNLSASRPQDRQFILSSKKLLLSDSGFYLCAWSVRRSTDTQYFGPGTRLTVL.

The V gene is TRBV5-6, the J gene TRBJ1-5; D remains ambiguous. The CDR3 covers 14 residues. Trimming took off 2 bases at V and 0 bases at J, with 6 bases between the two ends. The V gene's germline CDR1 is SGHDT and CDR2 YYEEEE. The CDR3 reads CASSFAYSNQPQHF. In DNA, the CDR3 is TGTGCCAGCAGCTTTGCCTATAGCAATCAGCCCCAGCATTTT.

The chain combines TRBV15 with TRBJ2-7, with D perhaps TRBD1 (5 bases). CDR1 and CDR2 (germline): LNHNV, YYDKDF (reference sequence). CDR3 length equals 13 residues. The germline V and J ends were trimmed by 0 bases and 2 bases, with 5 bases remaining between them. The CDR3 nucleotides read TGTGCCACCAGCAGAGAAGGGGCCTACGAGCAGTACTTC. Amino acids: CATSREGAYEQYF. Using reference TRBV15 and TRBJ2-7 for the parts outside the CDR3, the full variable domain is DAMVIQNPRYQVTQFGKPVTLSCSQTLNHNVMYWYQQKSSQAPKLLFHYYDKDFNNEADTPDNFQSRRPNTSFCFLDIRSPGLGDTAMYLCATSREGAYEQYFGPGTRLTVT.

The rearrangement joins TRBV18 to TRBJ2-1, with a possible D match to TRBD1 (6 bases). There are 16 residues in the CDR3. Germline CDR1 KGHSH, CDR2 LQKENI. Trimming stripped 0 bases from V and 8 bases from J, with 17 bases between. The CDR3 reads CASSPPLAQGKYEQFF. The CDR3 region has the DNA TGTGCCAGCTCACCACCTTTGGCACAGGGAAAGTATGAGCAGTTCTTC.

V and J are TRBV15 and TRBJ2-7, with 10 bases fitting TRBD2. CDR1 is LNHNV and CDR2 is YYDKDF in the germline V gene (reference sequence). Trimming removed 3 bases from V and 3 bases from J; junction bases left unmatched: 8. This CDR3 is 16 amino acids long. This CDR3 is CATSSPTGTSVYEQYF. In DNA, the CDR3 is TGTGCCACCAGCAGCCCAACCGGGACTAGCGTCTACGAGCAGTACTTC.

The genes are TRBV10-3 and TRBJ1-5, with a weak D call TRBD1 (6 bases). Per germline, CDR1 ENHRY and CDR2 SYGVKD. This CDR3 is built from 13 residues. V gave up 6 bases and J gave up 7 bases, with 13 bases separating them. The CDR3 protein is CAIRGAVGQPQHF. CDR3 bases: TGTGCCATCAGGGGGGCTGTGGGACAGCCCCAGCATTTT.

The CDR3 region is CASSQSRQRLSYNEQFF. The CDR3 nucleotides are TGTGCCAGCAGTCAGTCTCGACAGCGACTCTCCTACAATGAGCAGTTCTTC. The gene calls are TRBV6-6 and TRBJ2-1, with D perhaps TRBD1 (5 bases). This CDR3 has 17 residues. Germline V gene lookup returns CDR1 MNHNY and CDR2 SVGAGI (reference sequence). Trimming took off 5 bases at V and 0 bases at J, with 17 bases between the two ends.

The J gene is TRBJ1-6, the V gene TRBV4-1; D perhaps matches TRBD1 (5 bases). CDR1 MGHRA and CDR2 YSYEKL come from the germline V gene. CDR3 length: 14 amino acids. V was cut by 8 bases and J by 2 bases, with 10 bases left in between. This CDR3 reads CASGDSPYNSPLHF. CDR3 nucleotides: TGCGCCAGCGGAGACAGTCCCTATAATTCACCCCTCCACTTT.

This clone has more than one count but fewer than ten. The chain links TRBV27 to TRBJ1-5; TRBD1 agrees at 7 bases. Looked up from germline, CDR1 is MNHEY and CDR2 is SMNVEV (reference sequence). V shed 2 bases, J shed 3 bases, and the junction held 4 bases outside the gene matches. The CDR3 sequence is 15 residues long. The CDR3 DNA reads as TGTGCCAGCAGTTTAGGGCAGGGGGTCAATCAGCCCCAGCATTTT. It codes for CASSLGQGVNQPQHF.

This clone was seen ten or more times. This chain links TRBV2 with TRBJ1-2; D uncertain. The CDR3 is 16 residues long. The V and J ends lost 2 bases and 7 bases respectively, with 20 bases between them. CDR1 SNHLY and CDR2 FYNNEI come from the germline V gene. The CDR3 here is CASSEMGSGRTIGYTF. The CDR3, as DNA: TGTGCCAGCAGTGAAATGGGTTCTGGGAGAACTATTGGCTACACCTTC.

V gene TRBV7-2 combines with J gene TRBJ1-5; 12 nucleotides align to TRBD1. The CDR3 totals 16 residues. The ends lost 0 bases at V and 5 bases at J; junction bases unmatched: 2. In germline, CDR1 is SGHTA, CDR2 FQGNSA. CDR3 loop: CASSLAGQGAYQPQHF. In DNA, the CDR3 is TGTGCCAGCAGCTTAGCGGGACAGGGGGCCTATCAGCCCCAGCATTTT.